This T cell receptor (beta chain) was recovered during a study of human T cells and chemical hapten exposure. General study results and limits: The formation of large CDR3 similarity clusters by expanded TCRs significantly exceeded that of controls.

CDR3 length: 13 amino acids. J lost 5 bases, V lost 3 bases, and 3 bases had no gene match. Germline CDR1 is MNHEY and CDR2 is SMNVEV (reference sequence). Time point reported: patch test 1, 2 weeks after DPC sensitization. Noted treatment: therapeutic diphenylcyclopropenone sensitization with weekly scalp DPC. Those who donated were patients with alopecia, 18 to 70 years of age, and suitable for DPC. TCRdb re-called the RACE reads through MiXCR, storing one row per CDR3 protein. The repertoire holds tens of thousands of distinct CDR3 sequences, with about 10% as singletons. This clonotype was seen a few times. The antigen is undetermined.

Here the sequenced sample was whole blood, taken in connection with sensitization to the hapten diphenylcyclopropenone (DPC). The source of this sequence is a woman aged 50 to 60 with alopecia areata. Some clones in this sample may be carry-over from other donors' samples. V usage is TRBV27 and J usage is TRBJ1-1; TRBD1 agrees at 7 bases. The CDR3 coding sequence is TGTGCCAGCAGTTTGACAGGGAGGACTGAAGCTTTCTTT. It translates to CASSLTGRTEAFF.